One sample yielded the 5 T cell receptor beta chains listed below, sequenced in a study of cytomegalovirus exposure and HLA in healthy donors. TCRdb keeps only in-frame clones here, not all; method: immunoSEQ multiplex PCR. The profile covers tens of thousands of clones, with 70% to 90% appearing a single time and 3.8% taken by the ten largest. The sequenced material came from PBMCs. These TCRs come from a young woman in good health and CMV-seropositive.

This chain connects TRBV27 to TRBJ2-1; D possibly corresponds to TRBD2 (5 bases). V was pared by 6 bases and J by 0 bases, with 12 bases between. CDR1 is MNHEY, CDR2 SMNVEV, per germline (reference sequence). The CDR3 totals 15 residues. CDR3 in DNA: TGTGCCAGCAGCATTAGCGCCAGCTCCTACAATGAGCAGTTCTTC. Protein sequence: CASSISASSYNEQFF.

DNA for the CDR3: TGTGCCAGTAGTAGGGACAGGGAAATACCCTACAATGAGCAGTTCTTC. It translates to CASSRDREIPYNEQFF. The J gene is TRBJ2-1, the V gene TRBV19, with TRBD1 identical over 9 bases. With 4 bases clipped from V and 2 bases from J, the junction kept 6 bases outside the gene matches. Germline CDR1 reads LNHDA; CDR2 reads SQIVND (reference sequence). The CDR3 totals 16 residues.

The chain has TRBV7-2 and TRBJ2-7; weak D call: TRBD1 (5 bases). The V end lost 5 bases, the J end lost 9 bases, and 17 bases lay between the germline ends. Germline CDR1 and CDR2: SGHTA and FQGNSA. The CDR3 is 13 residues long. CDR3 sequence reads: CASSPSFQGLQYF. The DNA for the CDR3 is TGTGCCAGCAGCCCCAGTTTCCAGGGATTGCAGTACTTC.

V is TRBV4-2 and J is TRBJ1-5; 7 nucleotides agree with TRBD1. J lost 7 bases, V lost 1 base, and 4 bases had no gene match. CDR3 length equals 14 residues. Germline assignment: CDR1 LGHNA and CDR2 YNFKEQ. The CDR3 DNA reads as TGTGCCAGCAGCCAAGGGACAGGAGGGCAGCCCCAGCATTTT. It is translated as CASSQGTGGQPQHF.

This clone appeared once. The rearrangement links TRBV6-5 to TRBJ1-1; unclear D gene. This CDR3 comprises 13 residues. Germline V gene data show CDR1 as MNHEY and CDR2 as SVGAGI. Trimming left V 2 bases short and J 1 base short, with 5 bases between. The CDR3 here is CASSYGPNTEAFF. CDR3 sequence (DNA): TGTGCCAGCAGTTACGGGCCGAACACTGAAGCTTTCTTT.